These 31 T cell receptor beta chains originate from one sample sequenced in a study of shared clonotypes between healthy human individuals. TCRdb's copy holds only in-frame clones and misses some; the assay was immunoSEQ multiplex PCR. The repertoire holds around 690,000 clones, with around 90% as singletons. Sequencing was done on a sample of memory CD8+ T cells from PBMCs. Noted subset: CD45RO+ cells pooled with CCR7-negative TemRA cells. The receptor source for this set is a man aged 18 to 35 in good health. Some clones in this sample may be carry-over from other donors' samples.

This clone was picked up a small number of times. The chain employs TRBV9 and TRBJ2-7; 8 bases map to TRBD1. Germline-derived CDR1 and CDR2 are SGDLS and YYNGEE. The CDR3 loop spans 12 amino acids. The V segment lost 3 bases and the J segment 6 bases; nucleotides outside the gene matches: 2. The DNA for the CDR3 is TGTGCCAGCAGCGCCGACAGGGGCGAGCAGTACTTC. Translation: CASSADRGEQYF.

The V gene is TRBV7-6, the J gene TRBJ1-3; 11 bases fit TRBD1. CDR3 length: 18 residues. The germline V gene has CDR1 SGHVS and CDR2 FNYEAQ. V shed 5 bases and J 2 bases; nucleotides not matched to a gene: 11. DNA for the CDR3: TGTGCCAGCAGCGTCCGGGACAGGGGGGAAGGGGCTGGAAACACCATATATTTT. Residues: CASSVRDRGEGAGNTIYF.

The rearrangement links TRBV27 to TRBJ2-1, with D perhaps TRBD1 (6 bases). The V gene's germline CDR1 is MNHEY and CDR2 SMNVEV (reference sequence). The CDR3 covers 14 residues. V was pared by 5 bases and J by 7 bases, with 15 bases between. The chain's CDR3 is CASSIHRVGNEQFF. In DNA, the CDR3 is TGTGCCAGCAGTATCCACAGGGTTGGTAATGAGCAGTTCTTC.

This clone was detected a few times. The genes are TRBV7-6 and TRBJ1-2, with D possibly TRBD1 on 6 matching bases. Germline lookup yields CDR1 SGHVS and CDR2 FNYEAQ. Between the trimmed V and J ends, which lost 8 bases and 4 bases, there was a span of 11 bases. CDR3 length: 12 amino acids. CDR3 protein: CASGGAIYGYTF. The CDR3 nucleotides read TGTGCCAGCGGGGGGGCGATCTATGGCTACACCTTC.

This sequence joins TRBV10-3 and TRBJ2-3, with TRBD2 matching over 10 bases. The CDR3 sequence is 16 residues long. CDR1 and CDR2 (germline): ENHRY, SYGVKD. The J segment lost 1 base and the V segment lost 10 bases, leaving 11 bases of the junction unmatched. The CDR3 loop is CASSSSGSPRTDTQYF. The CDR3 DNA reads TGTGCCAGCAGCTCTAGCGGGAGCCCCCGCACAGATACGCAGTATTTT.

This clone has a handful of counts. This chain links TRBV9 with TRBJ2-2; possibly TRBD1 for D (5 bases). Germline V gene lookup returns CDR1 SGDLS and CDR2 YYNGEE. This CDR3 region has 16 residues. Trimming removed 1 base from V and 0 bases from J, with 10 bases in between. The CDR3 bases are TGTGCCAGCAGCGTATACGCGGACACGAACACCGGGGAGCTGTTTTTT. Encoded protein: CASSVYADTNTGELFF.

This chain joins TRBV27 and TRBJ2-7, with a possible D match to TRBD2 (5 bases). The CDR3 covers 14 residues. Looked up from germline, CDR1 is MNHEY and CDR2 is SMNVEV (reference sequence). Trimming took 0 bases from V and 4 from J, leaving 10 bases between them. The CDR3 is CASSLSARRYEQYF. CDR3 coding DNA: TGTGCCAGCAGTTTATCCGCCCGGAGGTACGAGCAGTACTTC.

This clone was seen more than once but under ten times. This rearrangement joins TRBV6-5 to TRBJ2-1; the D is unclear. This CDR3 comprises 15 residues. Deletions cut 0 bases from V and 6 bases from J, with 12 bases between. Germline CDR1 reads MNHEY; CDR2 reads SVGAGI. The chain's CDR3 is CASSYSKDGSNEQFF. CDR3 DNA sequence: TGTGCCAGCAGTTACTCGAAGGACGGAAGCAATGAGCAGTTCTTC.

The chain joins TRBV7-7 to TRBJ2-2; 8 positions agree with TRBD2. V shed 5 bases, J shed 1 base, and the junction held 6 bases outside the gene matches. The CDR3 extends over 16 amino acids. The germline gives CDR1 SSHAT, CDR2 FNYEAQ (reference sequence). The DNA of the CDR3 is TGTGCCAGCAGCCCCCGGGGGGGGCTGAACACCGGGGAGCTGTTTTTT. It codes for CASSPRGGLNTGELFF.

V and J are TRBV25-1 and TRBJ2-7; D not resolved. The germline CDR1 and CDR2 sequences are MGHDK and SYGVNS. The CDR3 has 11 residues. The V end was cut by 6 bases, the J end by 3 bases, with 6 bases between. This CDR3 is CASSPFYEQYF. CDR3 bases: TGTGCCAGCAGCCCTTTCTACGAGCAGTACTTC.

This clone was detected once. This chain uses TRBV7-9 with TRBJ2-1, with 8 bases fitting TRBD2. Germline assignment: CDR1 SEHNR and CDR2 FQNEAQ (reference sequence). Trimming cost V 2 bases and J 8 bases; bases outside gene matches: 11. This CDR3 region has 16 residues. CDR3 nucleotide sequence: TGTGCCAGCAGCTTAACAACCGGGACTAGAGGCGATGAGCAGTTCTTC. Translation: CASSLTTGTRGDEQFF. Variable domain in full (rest from reference TRBV7-9 and TRBJ2-1): DTGVSQNPRHKITKRGQNVTFRCDPISEHNRLYWYRQTLGQGPEFLTYFQNEAQLEKSRLLSDRFSAERPKGSFSTLEIQRTEQGDSAMYLCASSLTTGTRGDEQFFGPGTRLTVL.

The CDR3 coding sequence is TGTGCCAGCAGCCACGGACTAGCGACCACCGAGCAGTACTTC. It specifies CASSHGLATTEQYF. The V gene is TRBV14, the J gene TRBJ2-7, with 9 positions matching TRBD2. Losses at the gene ends were 3 bases for V and 6 bases for J; bases not matched to a gene: 6. The CDR3 consists of 14 residues. CDR1 and CDR2 (germline): SGHDN, FVKESK.

V and J are TRBV28 and TRBJ2-6; D may be TRBD1 (6 bases). Looked up from germline, CDR1 is MDHEN and CDR2 is SYDVKM. The V end was cut by 1 base, the J end by 4 bases, with 8 bases between. This CDR3 comprises 15 residues. The CDR3 DNA follows: TGTGCCAGCAGTTTATTGGGGGCCGGGGCCAACGTCCTGACTTTC. This codes for CASSLLGAGANVLTF. Combining the CDR3 with reference TRBV28 and TRBJ2-6 gives the whole variable domain DVKVTQSSRYLVKRTGEKVFLECVQDMDHENMFWYRQDPGLGLRLIYFSYDVKMKEKGDIPEGYSVSREKKERFSLILESASTNQTSMYLCASSLLGAGANVLTFGAGSRLTVL.

This clone has a handful of counts. The rearrangement links TRBV9 to TRBJ1-1; no reliable D call. Germline loops: CDR1 SGDLS, CDR2 YYNGEE. Trimming took 2 bases from V and 1 from J, leaving 9 bases between them. The CDR3 runs to 14 residues. The CDR3 loop reads CASSVLRENTEAFF. In DNA, the CDR3 is TGTGCCAGCAGCGTTTTACGAGAGAACACTGAAGCTTTCTTT.

The chain links TRBV9 to TRBJ2-5, with 8 nucleotides matching TRBD1. The CDR3 length is 17 residues. Trimming at V came to 0 bases and at J to 1 base, leaving 8 bases not matched to a gene. Germline assignment: CDR1 SGDLS and CDR2 YYNGEE. The CDR3 DNA reads as TGTGCCAGCAGCGTAGCGGGTGGACAGGGTATCCAAGAGACCCAGTACTTC. Translation: CASSVAGGQGIQETQYF. The full variable domain, its missing parts supplied by reference TRBV9 and TRBJ2-5, is DSGVTQTPKHLITATGQRVTLRCSPRSGDLSVYWYQQSLDQGLQFLIQYYNGEERAKGNILERFSAQQFPDLHSELNLSSLELGDSALYFCASSVAGGQGIQETQYFGPGTRLLVL.

J is TRBJ1-1 and V is TRBV5-8; D not certain. V was clipped by 3 bases and J by 0 bases, with 21 bases between them. CDR3 length: 18 residues. Germline lookup yields CDR1 SGHTS and CDR2 YDEGEE. In DNA, the CDR3 is TGTGCCAGCAGCTCGATGGCGGCTTATGGCCCTGTGAACACTGAAGCTTTCTTT. Protein: CASSSMAAYGPVNTEAFF.

The J gene is TRBJ1-2, the V gene TRBV7-9; D gene ambiguous. The CDR3 runs 12 residues. V was shortened by 1 base and J by 6 bases, with 6 bases between the two germline ends. Germline CDR1 SEHNR, CDR2 FQNEAQ (reference sequence). DNA for the CDR3: TGTGCCAGCAGCTTAGGAGCCAATGGCTACACCTTC. This codes for CASSLGANGYTF.

Turning to this clone: A much larger clonotype is one base distant, so this may be a read error. The CDR3 here is CASSLSGAYEQYF. The CDR3 coding sequence is TGTGCCAGCAGTTTATCGGGGGCCTACGAGCAGTACTTC. The chain couples TRBV28 to TRBJ2-7, with D perhaps matching TRBD2 (6 bases). The CDR3 loop spans 13 amino acids. Trimming stripped 1 base from V and 2 bases from J, with 6 bases between. The germline gives CDR1 MDHEN, CDR2 SYDVKM.

The chain employs TRBV27 and TRBJ1-2; D is possibly TRBD1 (6 bases). Germline CDR1 and CDR2: MNHEY and SMNVEV (reference sequence). Trimming took 2 bases from V and 0 from J, leaving 16 bases between them. This CDR3 is built from 17 residues. CDR3: CASSLGLTGSANYGYTF. The CDR3 nucleotides are TGTGCCAGCAGTTTAGGTTTAACAGGGAGTGCTAACTATGGCTACACCTTC.

The CDR3 bases are TGCAGCGTTGGGACAGGCTACTATGGCTACACCTTC. It yields the protein CSVGTGYYGYTF. The chain carries TRBV29-1 and TRBJ1-2; 7 bases fit TRBD1. Trimming at V came to 4 bases and at J to 3 bases, leaving 2 bases not matched to a gene. Germline V gene data show CDR1 as SQVTM and CDR2 as ANQGSEA. The CDR3 extends over 12 amino acids.

The rearrangement uses TRBV7-6 and TRBJ1-1; D is uncertain. The CDR3 length is 14 residues. V lost 10 bases and J lost 5, with 20 bases in between. CDR1 is SGHVS, CDR2 FNYEAQ, per germline. CDR3 DNA: TGTGCCACCTCCGACACGGTTACGTTAACTGAAGCTTTCTTT. This gives the protein CATSDTVTLTEAFF.

The rearrangement links TRBV29-1 to TRBJ2-7, with D maybe TRBD2 (6 bases). The CDR3 is made up of 13 amino acids. V dropped 4 bases and J dropped 3 bases, with 13 bases sitting between them. The germline V gene has CDR1 SQVTM and CDR2 ANQGSEA. The CDR3 spells CSVGWGGDYEQYF. The CDR3, as DNA: TGCAGCGTTGGGTGGGGAGGCGACTACGAGCAGTACTTC.

A word on this clone: Other DNA sequences in this specimen translate into the identical CDR3. The chain carries TRBV7-9 and TRBJ2-1; D not resolved. The CDR3 has 10 amino acids. CDR1 and CDR2 from the germline V gene are SEHNR and FQNEAQ (reference sequence). The V end lost 3 bases, the J end lost 9 bases, and 3 bases lay between the germline ends. The CDR3 bases are TGTGCCAGCAGCTTGGGTGAGCAGTTCTTC. Translated: CASSLGEQFF.

The gene calls are TRBV29-1 and TRBJ1-2, with 9 bases fitting TRBD1. Germline CDR1 SQVTM, CDR2 ANQGSEA. This CDR3 is 14 amino acids long. V lost 7 bases and J lost 0; bases outside the gene matches: 6. In DNA, the CDR3 is TGCAGCGCTCCCGGACAGGGGACTAACTATGGCTACACCTTC. Amino acids: CSAPGQGTNYGYTF.

The chain carries TRBV19 and TRBJ2-3, with no clear D. CDR1 and CDR2 (germline): LNHDA, SQIVND (reference sequence). CDR3 length: 13 residues. Between the trimmed V and J ends, which lost 5 bases and 2 bases, there was a span of 8 bases. The DNA of the CDR3 is TGTGCCAGTAGTTTCGTAGACACAGATACGCAGTATTTT. It codes for CASSFVDTDTQYF.

The V gene is TRBV28, the J gene TRBJ2-4, with D uncertain. Germline CDR1 and CDR2: MDHEN and SYDVKM. The CDR3 length is 14 residues. Trimming took off 6 bases at V and 8 bases at J, with 17 bases between the two ends. The CDR3 loop reads CASSLIPTGDIQYF. For the CDR3, the DNA is TGTGCCAGCAGCTTGATCCCGACTGGAGACATTCAGTACTTC.

The chain recombines TRBV29-1 with TRBJ1-2; possibly TRBD1 for D (5 bases). V lost 7 bases and J 8 bases, leaving 14 bases between the germline ends. CDR3 size: 11 residues. CDR1 and CDR2 (germline): SQVTM, ANQGSEA. DNA of the CDR3: TGCAGCGGCCTGGGGCCGGACGGCTACACCTTC. Protein: CSGLGPDGYTF.

Only a few counts were recorded for this clone. The chain has TRBV2 and TRBJ1-1; 9 nucleotides align to TRBD1. V dropped 10 bases and J dropped 0; count of bases not matched to a gene: 15. Germline V CDR1 and CDR2: SNHLY, FYNNEI. There are 17 residues in the CDR3. Written as DNA, the CDR3 is TGTGCCACCCAGGGGAGGACAGGGGAATCCATGAACACTGAAGCTTTCTTT. It encodes CATQGRTGESMNTEAFF.

This clone was counted a single time. This chain connects TRBV7-2 to TRBJ2-1, with D unclear. CDR1 and CDR2 (germline): SGHTA, FQGNSA. This CDR3 has 15 amino acids. Trimming shortened V by 8 bases and J by 1 base, and 15 bases separated the two germline ends. The CDR3 region is CASAARASSYNEQFF. DNA of the CDR3: TGTGCCAGCGCAGCACGGGCCTCTTCCTACAATGAGCAGTTCTTC.

This clone is a singleton in its sample. In DNA form, the CDR3 reads TGTGCCAGCAGTTTATCGACTCCTTTCGGTGAGCAGTTCTTC. As protein: CASSLSTPFGEQFF. The chain recombines TRBV27 with TRBJ2-1, with unresolved D. The V gene's germline CDR1 is MNHEY and CDR2 SMNVEV (reference sequence). CDR3 length equals 14 residues. V shed 0 bases and J shed 9 bases, with 12 bases lying between them.

This clone was counted a few times. This rearrangement joins TRBV29-1 to TRBJ1-1, with 7 bases identical to TRBD1. Looked up from germline, CDR1 is SQVTM and CDR2 is ANQGSEA. The CDR3 spans 12 residues. Unmatched junction bases numbered 3, after V lost 7 bases and J lost 1 base. CDR3 coding DNA: TGCAGCGGCCGACAGGGGAACACTGAAGCTTTCTTT. The encoded protein is CSGRQGNTEAFF.